The clone carrying this TCR beta chain was observed a handful of times. Trimming removed 5 bases at V and 7 bases at J, with 8 bases between. Germline CDR1 and CDR2: KGHDR and SFDVKD. The CDR3 spans 12 residues. This record comes from a study of human T cells and chemical hapten exposure. Stated time point: patch test 3, about 24 weeks after DPC sensitization. Treatment here: therapeutic diphenylcyclopropenone sensitization with weekly scalp DPC. TCRdb passed the RACE reads through MiXCR, listing each CDR3 protein once. The profile shows about 160,000 distinct CDR3 sequences, 28% of them singletons. The material was whole blood, obtained in connection with sensitization to the hapten diphenylcyclopropenone (DPC). The chain combines TRBV24-1 with TRBJ1-5; no reliable D call. The source is a woman aged 18-29 years with alopecia areata. Some clones in this sample may be carry-over from other donors' samples. CDR3 amino acids: CATSVPGQPQHF. DNA for the CDR3: TGTGCCACCAGTGTACCTGGACAGCCCCAGCATTTT.